Listed below are T cell receptor beta chains from one sample, sequenced in a study of Graves' ophthalmopathy and Graves' hyperthyroidism. Using its own MiXCR run on the multiplex PCR reads, TCRdb lists one record per CDR3 protein. Found here are some 350,000 distinct CDR3 sequences, about a sixth of them singletons; the top ten hold 2.4%. Sequenced sample: peripheral blood. All receptors come from an adult woman with stable Graves' hyperthyroidism. Each CDR3 is given with its conserved first and last residue. D genes are given only for firm matches. The size field is filled for only some rows; it gives once, few, many or a size class.

TRBJ2-4 many TRBV2 15 TRBD2 CASSAGTSGLTIKYF TGTGCCAGCAGCGCCGGGACTAGCGGACTTACCATTAAGTACTTC
TRBJ2-7 many TRBV7-8 16 . CASSLARAEGSYEQYF TGTGCCAGCAGCTTAGCGCGGGCAGAGGGCTCCTACGAGCAGTACTTC
TRBJ1-2 many TRBV19 17 . CASSDPRQEAGIYGYTF TGTGCCAGTAGTGACCCCCGACAGGAAGCTGGTATCTATGGCTACACCTTC
TRBJ1-2 many TRBV4-1 14 . CASSQAGWVYGYTF TGCGCCAGCAGCCAAGCGGGTTGGGTCTATGGCTACACCTTC
TRBJ2-7 . TRBV11-2 15 TRBD2 CASSMASGRAYEQYF TGTGCCAGTAGTATGGCTAGCGGGAGGGCCTACGAGCAGTACTTC
TRBJ2-7 many TRBV18 15 . CASSPYGVSSYEQYF TGTGCCAGCTCACCATACGGGGTTAGCTCCTACGAGCAGTACTTC
TRBJ2-2 many TRBV29-1 16 TRBD1 CSVVVWTGPNTGELFF TGCAGCGTTGTAGTGTGGACAGGACCGAACACCGGGGAGCTGTTTTTT
TRBJ1-5 many TRBV12-3/TRBV12-4 13 TRBD1 CASTDREDQPQHF TGTGCCAGTACGGACAGGGAGGATCAGCCCCAGCATTTT
TRBJ2-7 . TRBV27 12 . CASSIVQGEQYF TGTGCCAGCAGCATCGTACAGGGCGAGCAGTACTTC
TRBJ2-5 . TRBV7-2 16 TRBD2 CASSLTSGGFQETQYF TGTGCCAGCAGCCTGACTAGCGGGGGGTTCCAAGAGACCCAGTACTTC
TRBJ1-5 . TRBV6-5 16 . CASSFRGELGNQPQHF TGTGCCAGCAGTTTTCGAGGGGAGCTAGGCAATCAGCCCCAGCATTTT
TRBJ1-3 many TRBV9 15 . CASSQWGNSGNTIYF TGTGCCAGCAGCCAGTGGGGCAACTCTGGAAACACCATATATTTT
TRBJ2-2 many TRBV24-1 13 . CATKPGLTGELFF TGTGCCACCAAGCCAGGGCTCACCGGGGAGCTGTTTTTT
TRBJ2-7 many TRBV7-2 16 TRBD2 CASSLAFSGRAYEQYF TGTGCCAGCAGCTTAGCCTTTAGCGGGAGGGCTTACGAGCAGTACTTC
TRBJ2-7 many TRBV7-9 14 . CASSWTRSSYEQYF TGTGCCAGCAGTTGGACAAGGAGCTCCTACGAGCAGTACTTC
TRBJ1-1 many TRBV7-9 15 . CASSRSGGLLFEAFF TGTGCCAGCAGCCGATCGGGGGGGCTGCTCTTTGAAGCTTTCTTT
TRBJ1-6 many TRBV15 14 TRBD1 CATTRDRDNSPLHF TGTGCCACCACCCGGGACAGGGACAATTCACCCCTCCACTTT
TRBJ2-7 many TRBV7-2 13 TRBD2 CASSLSREAERYF TGTGCCAGCAGCTTAAGCCGGGAGGCGGAGCGGTACTTC
TRBJ2-5 many TRBV5-1 14 . CASRLGTAQETQYF TGCGCCAGCAGATTGGGGACGGCGCAAGAGACCCAGTACTTC
TRBJ1-5 many TRBV6-1 14 . CACSQGGGNQPQHF TGTGCCTGCAGCCAAGGGGGGGGAAATCAGCCCCAGCATTTT
TRBJ2-2 many TRBV2 14 . CASKRQENTGELFF TGTGCCAGCAAAAGACAGGAGAACACCGGGGAGCTGTTTTTT
TRBJ1-3 many TRBV11-1 18 TRBD1 CASTVTVGQKGTGNTIYF TGTGCCAGCACCGTTACCGTGGGACAGAAGGGTACTGGAAACACCATATATTTT
TRBJ1-1 many TRBV5-1 18 TRBD1 CASSLEPGQGALGTEAFF TGCGCCAGCAGCCTCGAGCCGGGACAGGGGGCGCTGGGCACTGAAGCTTTCTTT
TRBJ2-1 . TRBV27 16 TRBD1 CASSLSSGTARHEQFF TGTGCCAGCAGTTTATCGTCCGGGACAGCTAGGCATGAGCAGTTCTTC
TRBJ1-2 once TRBV6-2/TRBV6-3 16 . CASSLLGTEPPYGYTF TGTGCCAGCAGCCTACTCGGGACCGAGCCACCCTATGGCTACACCTTC
TRBJ2-5 . TRBV2 16 . CASSSPRTDSRETQYF TGTGCCAGCAGTTCTCCTAGGACAGACTCTAGGGAGACCCAGTACTTC
TRBJ1-1 . TRBV2 14 TRBD1 CADGAGTGNTEAFF TGTGCCGACGGAGCCGGGACAGGGAACACTGAAGCTTTCTTT
TRBJ1-5 . TRBV12-3/TRBV12-4 13 . CASRERGNQPQHF TGTGCCAGCAGAGAACGAGGCAATCAGCCCCAGCATTTT
TRBJ1-6 many TRBV20-1 16 . CSARGYRTVVNSPLHF TGCAGTGCTAGAGGGTACAGGACGGTTGTCAATTCACCCCTCCACTTT
TRBJ1-5 many TRBV5-5 12 . CASSVEGKPQHF TGTGCCAGCAGCGTCGAGGGCAAACCCCAGCATTTT
TRBJ1-6 . TRBV6-1 13 . CASSEARDSPLHF TGTGCCAGCAGTGAAGCTAGGGATTCACCCCTCCACTTT
TRBJ2-7 . TRBV4-1 16 TRBD2 CASSQDTSGRDWEQYF TGCGCCAGCAGCCAAGATACTAGCGGGAGGGACTGGGAGCAGTACTTC
TRBJ2-7 . TRBV20-1 14 . CSAQRFGSDYEQYF TGCAGTGCTCAGAGGTTCGGGAGTGACTACGAGCAGTACTTC
TRBJ2-5 many TRBV15 17 TRBD1 CATSRDGTGDGRETQYF TGTGCCACCAGCAGAGATGGAACAGGGGACGGGCGAGAGACCCAGTACTTC
TRBJ1-1 few TRBV20-1 12 . CSASPDSYEAFF TGCAGTGCTAGCCCCGACTCGTATGAAGCTTTCTTT
TRBJ2-5 many TRBV14 13 . CASSNTFGETQYF TGTGCCAGCAGTAACACGTTCGGGGAGACCCAGTACTTC
TRBJ2-7 many TRBV20-1 12 . CSATDGHYEQYF TGCAGTGCTACGGACGGGCACTACGAGCAGTACTTC
TRBJ2-7 . TRBV6-1 13 . CASRTANRDEQYF TGTGCCAGCAGGACCGCCAACAGGGACGAGCAGTACTTC
TRBJ2-5 many TRBV28 14 . CASNGDLKQETQCF TGTGCCAGCAATGGGGACCTCAAACAAGAGACCCAGTGCTTC
TRBJ1-2 many TRBV2 15 TRBD1 CASNGIQGAAYGYTF TGTGCCAGCAATGGAATACAGGGGGCAGCTTATGGCTACACCTTC
TRBJ2-7 many TRBV6-6 17 TRBD2 CASSYNGLAGGGYEQYF TGTGCCAGCAGTTACAACGGGCTAGCGGGAGGAGGATACGAGCAGTACTTC
TRBJ2-7 many TRBV7-6 15 TRBD2 CASSGASGDAYEQYF TGTGCCAGCAGCGGCGCTAGCGGAGACGCCTACGAGCAGTACTTC
TRBJ1-1 many TRBV5-1 14 . CASSWTLEGSEAFF TGCGCCAGCAGCTGGACTCTTGAGGGGTCTGAAGCTTTCTTT
TRBJ2-2 many TRBV2 16 TRBD2 CASSAGGGRQAGELFF TGTGCCAGCAGTGCAGGAGGCGGGAGGCAGGCCGGGGAGCTGTTTTTT
TRBJ1-5 many TRBV6-5 14 . CASRPGRSNQPQHF TGTGCCAGCAGACCAGGACGTAGCAATCAGCCCCAGCATTTT
TRBJ1-2 many TRBV30 12 . CAWNQVDYGYTF TGTGCCTGGAATCAGGTGGACTATGGCTACACCTTC
TRBJ1-2 . TRBV12-3/TRBV12-4 14 TRBD1 CASSRDRGLGGYTF TGTGCCAGCAGTCGGGACAGGGGGCTAGGTGGCTACACCTTC
TRBJ2-7 . TRBV20-1 16 TRBD2 CSARSPTLAGGHGQYF TGCAGTGCTAGAAGCCCGACCCTAGCGGGGGGGCACGGGCAGTACTTC
TRBJ2-2 many TRBV12-3/TRBV12-4 15 TRBD2 CASSPRTSDTGELFF TGTGCCAGCAGTCCTAGGACTAGCGACACCGGGGAGCTGTTTTTT
TRBJ2-7 many TRBV10-2 11 . CASKAGIEQYF TGCGCCAGCAAGGCAGGGATCGAGCAGTACTTC
TRBJ1-3 many TRBV30 15 . CAWSVRRYLGNTIYF TGTGCCTGGAGTGTAAGAAGATACCTAGGAAACACCATATATTTT
TRBJ2-5 many TRBV6-1 14 TRBD2 CASRSGGRGETQYF TGTGCCAGCAGATCGGGAGGGCGGGGAGAGACCCAGTACTTC
TRBJ1-2 many TRBV28 14 . CASVRGGANYGYTF TGTGCCAGCGTCCGGGGGGGAGCTAACTATGGCTACACCTTC
TRBJ2-3 many TRBV6-1 15 TRBD1 CASSGGTGWADTQYF TGTGCCAGCAGTGGGGGGACAGGGTGGGCAGATACGCAGTATTTT